What follows are 17 T cell receptor beta chains derived from one specimen sequenced in a study of identical twins (dated by TCRdb to 2016 to 2017). The library relied on 5' RACE. The data were produced on an Illumina HiSeq 2000. TCRdb took the public reads, trimmed them with fastp at Q25, ran MiXCR for clone calling and kept in-frame beta chains. Rows with one shared CDR3 protein collapse into an entry with the most common genes and DNA. The sample contains roughly 720,000 distinct CDR3 sequences, roughly 18% of them found a single time. Of the sample, roughly 14% falls within the top ten clones. The sample also formed part of further work on T cells expressing NK-cell markers.

The sample taken for sequencing was PBMCs. These receptor sequences come from a woman between 18 and 30 years old in good health.

This clonotype has a handful of counts. This sequence joins TRBV12-5 and TRBJ2-1; 14 bases align to TRBD2. CDR3 size: 18 residues. CDR1 and CDR2 (germline): LGHNT, FRNRAP. J was trimmed by 0 bases and V by 3 bases; bases with no gene match: 4. The CDR3 protein is CASGLGTSGSSSYNEQFF. As DNA, the CDR3 is TGTGCTAGTGGTTTAGGGACTAGCGGGAGCAGCTCCTACAATGAGCAGTTCTTC.

This chain joins TRBV20-1 and TRBJ2-1; 7 nucleotides agree with TRBD2. The V segment lost 6 bases and the J segment 6 bases; nucleotides outside the gene matches: 8. The germline gives CDR1 DFQATT, CDR2 SNEGSKA (reference sequence). The CDR3 loop spans 13 amino acids. This chain's CDR3 is CSAYGLGGNEQFF. Here the CDR3 DNA reads TGCAGTGCATACGGACTAGGCGGCAATGAGCAGTTCTTC.

This chain uses TRBV14 with TRBJ2-1; a weak D match, TRBD2 (5 bases). Germline V gene data show CDR1 as SGHDN and CDR2 as FVKESK. CDR3 size: 16 residues. V gave up 5 bases and J gave up 2 bases, with 16 bases separating them. The CDR3 loop reads CASSFKTDSAYNEQFF. In DNA form, the CDR3 reads TGTGCCAGCAGCTTCAAGACGGACTCAGCCTACAATGAGCAGTTCTTC.

This clonotype was counted a few times. The J gene is TRBJ2-3, the V gene TRBV6-1; 15 bases line up with TRBD2. The J segment lost 8 bases and the V segment lost 5 bases, leaving 5 bases of the junction unmatched. The CDR3 runs 15 residues. The germline V gene has CDR1 MNHNS and CDR2 SASEGT. DNA for the CDR3: TGTGCCAGCAGTCCTCCGGGACTAGCGGGAGGTACGCAGTATTTT. Residues: CASSPPGLAGGTQYF.

This clonotype showed up many times. The chain joins TRBV4-3 to TRBJ2-3; tentative D call: TRBD2 (6 bases). Germline V gene lookup returns CDR1 LGHNA and CDR2 YSLEER. Trimming cost V 0 bases and J 1 base, with 14 bases left between them. This CDR3 has 17 residues. CDR3 coding DNA: TGCGCCAGCAGCCAAGAAATCCGACTAGGGGGCACAGATACGCAGTATTTT. Translation: CASSQEIRLGGTDTQYF.

The gene calls are TRBV12-3 or TRBV12-4 and TRBJ1-2; D not resolved. CDR3 length equals 13 residues. With 8 bases removed from V and 0 bases from J, the gap between germline ends came to 10 bases. The CDR3 DNA reads TGTGCCAGCGGTCGCGCCGCTAACTATGGCTACACCTTC. Translating gives CASGRAANYGYTF.

Only a few counts were recorded for this clonotype. This CDR3 is CASRSGRSGNTIYF. The CDR3 nucleotides read TGTGCCAGCAGGTCAGGGAGATCTGGAAACACCATATATTTT. This chain links TRBV12-3 or TRBV12-4 with TRBJ1-3, with D possibly matching TRBD1 (5 bases). This CDR3 region has 14 residues. The V and J ends lost 6 bases and 1 base respectively, with 10 bases between them.

The table lists this clonotype with a few counts. This chain uses TRBV30 with TRBJ2-1; TRBD1 agrees at 8 bases. CDR3 size: 14 residues. Germline V CDR1 and CDR2: GTSNPN, SVGIG (reference sequence). Trimming cost V 3 bases and J 9 bases; bases outside gene matches: 10. CDR3 in DNA: TGTGCCTGGAGCGGGACAGGCCAAAGGGCTGAGCAGTTCTTC. Its protein is CAWSGTGQRAEQFF.

This clonotype was picked up many times. The chain links TRBV12-3 or TRBV12-4 to TRBJ2-7; D possibly corresponds to TRBD2 (6 bases). Trimming stripped 5 bases from V and 1 base from J, with 12 bases between. The CDR3 is made up of 14 amino acids. CDR3: CASSISGASYEQYF. CDR3 nucleotide sequence: TGTGCCAGCAGTATTAGCGGAGCTTCCTACGAGCAGTACTTC.

This clonotype was counted between two and nine times. The chain combines TRBV7-9 with TRBJ2-7, with D tentatively TRBD1 (6 bases). Germline lookup yields CDR1 SEHNR and CDR2 FQNEAQ (reference sequence). The CDR3 is 13 amino acids. The germline V and J ends were trimmed by 7 bases and 8 bases, with 18 bases remaining between them. The CDR3 nucleotides read TGTGCCAGCACAAGGGCAGGGGAGTTAAAGCAGTACTTC. It specifies CASTRAGELKQYF.

The gene calls are TRBV6-5 and TRBJ2-3; D possibly corresponds to TRBD1 (6 bases). Germline CDR1 reads MNHEY; CDR2 reads SVGAGI. This CDR3 comprises 15 residues. Trimming took 4 bases from V and 1 from J, leaving 12 bases between them. The CDR3 loop reads CASSSRGSGTDTQYF. CDR3 coding DNA: TGTGCCAGCAGTTCAAGGGGGAGTGGCACAGATACGCAGTATTTT.

This clonotype has a handful of counts. The rearrangement joins TRBV20-1 to TRBJ2-7, with TRBD2 identical over 8 bases. Germline assignment: CDR1 DFQATT and CDR2 SNEGSKA (reference sequence). The CDR3 extends over 15 amino acids. Losses at the gene ends were 3 bases for V and 5 bases for J; bases not matched to a gene: 12. In nucleotides, the CDR3 is TGCAGTGCTAGGCCCCCTCTGGGACTAGAGGACGAGCAGTACTTC. This sequence encodes CSARPPLGLEDEQYF.

This clonotype has a handful of counts. This chain joins TRBV10-3 and TRBJ2-7; possible D gene TRBD1, 5 bases. Germline V gene sequence: CDR1 ENHRY, CDR2 SYGVKD. CDR3 length: 12 amino acids. Trimming pared 10 bases from V and 2 bases from J, leaving 12 bases between. The CDR3, as DNA: TGTGCCAGCACCGACAGTCCCTACGAGCAGTACTTC. Translation gives CASTDSPYEQYF.

This chain links TRBV20-1 with TRBJ2-5, with 10 bases that match TRBD2. V was clipped by 2 bases and J by 5 bases; unmatched bases: 11. CDR3 length equals 16 residues. Germline V gives CDR1 DFQATT, CDR2 SNEGSKA (reference sequence). CDR3: CSARKASGRVQETQYF. The CDR3 nucleotides read TGCAGTGCTAGAAAGGCTAGCGGGAGAGTTCAGGAGACCCAGTACTTC.

This clonotype has more than one count but fewer than ten. The chain employs TRBV19 and TRBJ1-2; 7 nucleotides line up with TRBD1. This CDR3 has 17 amino acids. V gave up 5 bases and J gave up 4 bases; unmatched junction bases: 16. Germline CDR1 LNHDA, CDR2 SQIVND (reference sequence). The CDR3 sequence: CASSLTGALLGSYGYTF. CDR3 coding DNA: TGTGCCAGTAGTTTAACAGGGGCCCTCCTCGGAAGCTATGGCTACACCTTC.

This clonotype was detected a few times. The chain employs TRBV6-1 and TRBJ2-2; D perhaps matches TRBD2 (7 bases). Trimming stripped 6 bases from V and 5 bases from J, with 16 bases between. Germline V gives CDR1 MNHNS, CDR2 SASEGT. This CDR3 has 15 amino acids. CDR3 region: CASSQGGSGTGELFF. CDR3 nucleotide sequence: TGTGCCAGCAGCCAAGGGGGTAGCGGGACCGGGGAGCTGTTTTTT.

The rearrangement links TRBV12-3 or TRBV12-4 to TRBJ2-5; D is uncertain. The CDR3 runs 14 residues. Trimming removed 6 bases from V and 2 bases from J, with 13 bases in between. The CDR3 bases are TGTGCCAGCAGCCCGGAGAGGCGGCAAGAGACCCAGTACTTC. Its translation: CASSPERRQETQYF.